This T cell receptor (beta chain) appears in the sequencing data of a study of blood T cell repertoires in COVID-19. Across the whole study: Samples taken during acute and convalescent COVID-19 were collected in the United States, Italy and Spain.

Study processing details: Scientists estimated how many nucleated cells there were by amplifying reference gene primers. Profiled with immunoSEQ multiplex PCR; TCRdb holds only in-frame clones, not every one. Clone size and the V and J calls come from that table; the DNA yielded D and trimming. The data hold 90,000 to 120,000 clones, with 60% to 85% observed a single time. On this clone: The identical CDR3 is also encoded by other nucleotide sequences in the sample.

Trimming cost V 0 bases and J 0 bases, with 7 bases left between them. This CDR3 spans 16 amino acids. Germline V lookup: CDR1 SGHRS, CDR2 YFSETQ. Material for sequencing was peripheral blood. This TCR was sampled from a man aged 65 to 79 with acute or convalescent COVID-19. The chain recombines TRBV5-1 with TRBJ1-6, with D possibly TRBD1 on 6 matching bases. For the CDR3, the DNA is TGCGCCAGCAGCTTGGGACAGGACTCCTATAATTCACCCCTCCACTTT. It codes for CASSLGQDSYNSPLHF.